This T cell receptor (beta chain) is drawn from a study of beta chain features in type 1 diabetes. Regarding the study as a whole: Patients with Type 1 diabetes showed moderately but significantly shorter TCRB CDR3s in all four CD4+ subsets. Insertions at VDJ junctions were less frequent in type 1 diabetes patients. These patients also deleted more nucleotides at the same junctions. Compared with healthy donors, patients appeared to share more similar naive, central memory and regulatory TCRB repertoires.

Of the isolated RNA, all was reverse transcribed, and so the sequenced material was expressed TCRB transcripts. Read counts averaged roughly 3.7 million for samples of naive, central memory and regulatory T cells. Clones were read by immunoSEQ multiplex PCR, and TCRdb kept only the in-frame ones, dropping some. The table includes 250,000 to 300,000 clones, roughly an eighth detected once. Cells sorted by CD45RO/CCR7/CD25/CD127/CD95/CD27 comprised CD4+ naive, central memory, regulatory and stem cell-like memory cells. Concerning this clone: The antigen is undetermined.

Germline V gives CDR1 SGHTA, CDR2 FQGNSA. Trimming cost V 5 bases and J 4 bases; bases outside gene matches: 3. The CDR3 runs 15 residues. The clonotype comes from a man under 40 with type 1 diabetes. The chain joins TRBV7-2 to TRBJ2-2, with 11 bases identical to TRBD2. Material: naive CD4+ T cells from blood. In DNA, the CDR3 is TGTGCCAGCAGCACTAGCGGGAGTGGCACCGGGGAGCTGTTTTTT. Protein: CASSTSGSGTGELFF.